The 17 T cell receptor beta chains in this list originate from one sample, sequenced in a study of T-cell memory formation after mild COVID-19. A single record per CDR3 protein comes from TCRdb applying MiXCR to the 5' RACE reads. In the table there are approximately 260,000 distinct CDR3 sequences, 16% of which are singletons. Sequencing was carried out using PBMCs or a T cell subset sorted from them (not recorded which). The receptors originated from a man aged 18-30 years who had mild COVID-19 (a few samples of this study predate the infection). Cell type and time point are not known.

The chain combines TRBV7-6 with TRBJ1-4; D remains ambiguous. V was pared by 1 base and J by 8 bases, with 8 bases between. Germline-derived CDR1 and CDR2 are SGHVS and FNYEAQ. This CDR3 comprises 13 residues. The CDR3, as DNA: TGTGCCAGCAGCTTAGGAGGGCGAGAAAAACTGTTTTTT. Its translation is CASSLGGREKLFF.

This clonotype was detected a few times. The rearrangement joins TRBV4-1 to TRBJ1-2; D remains unclear. V was cut by 4 bases and J by 3 bases, with 12 bases left in between. The germline V gene encodes CDR1 MGHRA and CDR2 YSYEKL. The CDR3 sequence is 14 residues long. CDR3: CASSPAALDYGYTF. Written as DNA, the CDR3 is TGCGCCAGCAGCCCCGCAGCCCTGGACTATGGCTACACCTTC.

This clonotype was recorded a few times. CDR3 DNA: TGTGCCAGCAGTGCCCCCGGACGGATCACCGGGGAGCTGTTTTTT. Its protein product is CASSAPGRITGELFF. The rearrangement uses TRBV6-2 or TRBV6-3 and TRBJ2-2; D unclear. The CDR3 has 15 amino acids. From germline, CDR1 is MNHEY and CDR2 SVGEGT. Trimming removed 5 bases from V and 4 bases from J, with 14 bases in between.

This clonotype was detected a few times. The chain couples TRBV4-3 to TRBJ2-2, with 10 bases that match TRBD1. The CDR3 contains 15 residues. CDR1 is LGHNA and CDR2 is YSLEER in the germline V gene. J lost 1 base, V lost 5 bases, and 1 base had no gene match. DNA of the CDR3: TGCGCCAGCAGCAGGGACAGGGGGAACACCGGGGAGCTGTTTTTT. This codes for CASSRDRGNTGELFF.

This clonotype was seen a handful of times. The chain carries TRBV7-2 and TRBJ1-5; D is unresolved. The V gene's germline CDR1 is SGHTA and CDR2 FQGNSA. The CDR3 has 16 residues. V was clipped by 1 base and J by 7 bases, with 17 bases between them. CDR3 coding DNA: TGTGCCAGCAGCTTAGTAGAGGGAGAATTATTCCAGCCCCAGCATTTT. As protein: CASSLVEGELFQPQHF.

This chain uses TRBV29-1 with TRBJ1-1; TRBD1 is a possible D gene (6 bases). Germline assignment: CDR1 SQVTM and CDR2 ANQGSEA. V dropped 6 bases and J dropped 0 bases, with 11 bases sitting between them. This CDR3 has 13 residues. CDR3 sequence: CSVAGTLNTEAFF. CDR3 nucleotide sequence: TGCAGCGTGGCCGGGACACTGAACACTGAAGCTTTCTTT.

The J gene is TRBJ1-3, the V gene TRBV4-3, with D unresolved. The CDR3 is made up of 15 amino acids. Germline V gives CDR1 LGHNA, CDR2 YSLEER. Deletions cut 4 bases from V and 8 bases from J, with 18 bases between. The CDR3 region has the DNA TGCGCCAGCAGCCCCCTACCAGCCTCCGAGGACACCATATATTTT. This codes for CASSPLPASEDTIYF.

The chain has TRBV29-1 and TRBJ2-3; TRBD1 matches 8 bases. Germline-derived CDR1 and CDR2 are SQVTM and ANQGSEA. V shed 2 bases, J shed 2 bases, and the junction held 6 bases outside the gene matches. The CDR3 sequence is 15 residues long. CDR3 sequence reads: CSVESRDRITDTQYF. The CDR3 coding sequence is TGCAGCGTTGAAAGCCGGGACAGGATCACAGATACGCAGTATTTT.

The sample holds a few counts of this clonotype. The CDR3 nucleotides read TGTGCCAGCAGTTACACACTAGCGGCCAGTGAGACCCAGTACTTC. Its translation is CASSYTLAASETQYF. V is TRBV6-2 or TRBV6-3 and J is TRBJ2-5; 8 bases align to TRBD2. CDR1 is MNHEY, CDR2 SVGEGT, per germline. Unmatched junction bases numbered 7, after V lost 2 bases and J lost 5 bases. The CDR3 covers 15 residues.

This clonotype was counted only a few times. The gene calls are TRBV18 and TRBJ2-1, with TRBD1 as a possible D gene (6 bases). Trimming cost V 8 bases and J 3 bases, with 11 bases left between them. The germline CDR1 and CDR2 sequences are KGHSH and LQKENI. This CDR3 has 13 amino acids. In DNA form, the CDR3 reads TGTGCCAGCGGGAAGGACAGCTACAATGAGCAGTTCTTC. Translation gives CASGKDSYNEQFF. Together with reference TRBV18 and TRBJ2-1, the CDR3 gives the full variable domain: NAGVMQNPRHLVRRRGQEARLRCSPMKGHSHVYWYRQLPEEGLKFMVYLQKENIIDESGMPKERFSAEFPKEGPSILRIQQVVRGDSAAYFCASGKDSYNEQFFGPGTRLTVL.

The sample holds a few counts of this clonotype. V and J are TRBV7-9 and TRBJ2-4, with 7 bases fitting TRBD1. The CDR3 spans 17 residues. Germline V gives CDR1 SEHNR, CDR2 FQNEAQ (reference sequence). After removal of 1 base from V and 0 bases from J, the junction contained 6 bases not matched to a gene. CDR3 sequence (DNA): TGTGCCAGCAGCTTAGGGGACAGAGCCCTAGCCAAAAACATTCAGTACTTC. Translated, it gives CASSLGDRALAKNIQYF.

This clonotype was recorded a few times. J is TRBJ1-2 and V is TRBV5-5; 11 nucleotides align to TRBD1. CDR3 length: 15 residues. The germline V gene has CDR1 SGHKS and CDR2 YYEKEE (reference sequence). V dropped 4 bases and J dropped 4; count of bases not matched to a gene: 6. The CDR3, as DNA: TGTGCCAGCAGCCACAGGGACAGGGGGTCCTATGGCTACACCTTC. Translated: CASSHRDRGSYGYTF.

This clonotype was detected many times. The J gene is TRBJ2-7, the V gene TRBV5-5; 11 bases are a match to TRBD2. Trimming cost V 0 bases and J 3 bases; bases outside gene matches: 2. This CDR3 is 15 amino acids long. Germline V gene sequence: CDR1 SGHKS, CDR2 YYEKEE (reference sequence). This CDR3 is CASSLGLAGFYEQYV. CDR3 in DNA: TGTGCCAGCAGCTTGGGACTAGCGGGGTTCTACGAGCAGTACGTC.

The CDR3 sequence: CASTLTVTGNQPQHF. CDR3 bases: TGTGCCAGCACCCTGACAGTTACGGGCAATCAGCCCCAGCATTTT. V is TRBV5-5 and J is TRBJ1-5, with a weak D call TRBD1 (5 bases). V was clipped by 6 bases and J by 2 bases, with 15 bases between them. The CDR3 is made up of 15 amino acids. Germline V gene data show CDR1 as SGHKS and CDR2 as YYEKEE (reference sequence).

The chain links TRBV29-1 to TRBJ2-3; tentative D call: TRBD1 (6 bases). The germline V gene encodes CDR1 SQVTM and CDR2 ANQGSEA. The CDR3 runs to 12 residues. Between the trimmed V and J ends, which lost 3 bases and 6 bases, there was a span of 10 bases. In DNA form, the CDR3 reads TGCAGCGTTGATTTGGGGGCCGATACGCAGTATTTT. It translates to CSVDLGADTQYF.

The chain has TRBV4-3 and TRBJ1-4; D unclear. Trimming shortened V by 1 base and J by 2 bases, and 8 bases separated the two germline ends. This CDR3 region has 15 residues. Germline V gene data show CDR1 as LGHNA and CDR2 as YSLEER. The chain's CDR3 is CASSQGLTTNEKLFF. DNA for the CDR3: TGCGCCAGCAGCCAAGGATTGACCACTAATGAAAAACTGTTTTTT.

The CDR3 is CASSLAGGVADTQYF. CDR3 DNA sequence: TGCGCCAGCAGCTTGGCCGGTGGCGTGGCGGATACGCAGTATTTT. The chain combines TRBV5-1 with TRBJ2-3; no firm D call. CDR3 size: 15 residues. Between the trimmed V and J ends, which lost 0 bases and 6 bases, there was a span of 14 bases. Germline values: CDR1 SGHRS, CDR2 YFSETQ.